Below, 25 T cell receptor beta chains from the same sample are listed, as sequenced in a study of shared clonotypes between healthy human individuals. The table came from immunoSEQ multiplex PCR; TCRdb's copy has only in-frame clones and leaves some out. This sample has roughly 2.6 million clones, with around 94% found just once. Sequenced material: naive CD4+ T cells sorted from blood. Subset indicated: CD45RA+ positively selected. The receptors were sampled from a man aged 18 to 35 in good health.

This rearrangement joins TRBV2 to TRBJ1-1; 7 positions match TRBD1. Losses at the gene ends were 9 bases for V and 0 bases for J; bases not matched to a gene: 16. There are 17 residues in the CDR3. Germline CDR1 is SNHLY and CDR2 is FYNNEI. CDR3 loop: CASTGRRGPPMNTEAFF. In nucleotides, the CDR3 is TGTGCCAGTACCGGACGTAGGGGGCCGCCGATGAACACTGAAGCTTTCTTT.

The chain combines TRBV2 with TRBJ1-2; D is unresolved. This CDR3 comprises 14 residues. The V gene lost 3 bases and the J gene lost 4 bases, with 12 bases spanning the gap. Germline V gene sequence: CDR1 SNHLY, CDR2 FYNNEI. The CDR3 DNA reads as TGTGCCAGCAGTGATGACTCAGGAGGCTATGGCTACACCTTC. This sequence encodes CASSDDSGGYGYTF.

This chain joins TRBV10-3 and TRBJ2-2; D not resolved. V was clipped by 5 bases and J by 1 base, with 2 bases between them. Germline V gives CDR1 ENHRY, CDR2 SYGVKD. The CDR3 covers 12 residues. CDR3 nucleotides: TGTGCCATCAGTCGGAACACCGGGGAGCTGTTTTTT. Its protein is CAISRNTGELFF.

The rearrangement links TRBV30 to TRBJ2-3; D perhaps matches TRBD2 (6 bases). V shed 5 bases and J shed 0 bases, with 18 bases lying between them. The CDR3 has 16 residues. Germline V gives CDR1 GTSNPN, CDR2 SVGIG (reference sequence). The CDR3 region has the DNA TGTGCCTGGGCATCGGGACTCAGTTCTAGCACAGATACGCAGTATTTT. It translates to CAWASGLSSSTDTQYF.

Comment on this clone: Other DNA sequences in this sample translate to the same CDR3. V usage is TRBV7-2 and J usage is TRBJ2-7; possibly TRBD2 for D (6 bases). CDR1 and CDR2 from the germline V gene are SGHTA and FQGNSA. This CDR3 region has 13 residues. Trimming pared 3 bases from V and 1 base from J, leaving 7 bases between. This chain's CDR3 is CASSFGGSYEQYF. The CDR3 DNA reads as TGTGCCAGCAGCTTTGGGGGGTCCTACGAGCAGTACTTC.

The rearrangement uses TRBV18 and TRBJ2-7; TRBD1 aligns across 7 bases. Germline V gene sequence: CDR1 KGHSH, CDR2 LQKENI. This CDR3 contains 15 residues. After removal of 2 bases from V and 3 bases from J, the junction contained 7 bases not matched to a gene. The CDR3 reads CASSPGRQGGYEQYF. CDR3 nucleotide sequence: TGTGCCAGCTCACCAGGGCGACAGGGTGGCTACGAGCAGTACTTC. The entire variable domain, with the rest obtained from reference TRBV18 and TRBJ2-7, is as follows: NAGVMQNPRHLVRRRGQEARLRCSPMKGHSHVYWYRQLPEEGLKFMVYLQKENIIDESGMPKERFSAEFPKEGPSILRIQQVVRGDSAAYFCASSPGRQGGYEQYFGPGTRLTVT.

The J gene is TRBJ2-2, the V gene TRBV6-5; TRBD1 matches at 9 bases. V dropped 6 bases and J dropped 6; count of bases not matched to a gene: 8. This CDR3 has 15 amino acids. Germline V gene lookup returns CDR1 MNHEY and CDR2 SVGAGI. The CDR3: CASRTSQGAPGELFF. The CDR3 nucleotides read TGTGCCAGCAGAACCTCACAGGGGGCGCCCGGGGAGCTGTTTTTT.

The genes are TRBV9 and TRBJ1-4, with a possible D match to TRBD1 (5 bases). Trimming left V 3 bases short and J 7 bases short, with 10 bases between. The length of the CDR3 is 13 residues. Looked up from germline, CDR1 is SGDLS and CDR2 is YYNGEE. In DNA, the CDR3 is TGTGCCAGCAGCGGGAGGGGTGGTGAAAAACTGTTTTTT. This sequence encodes CASSGRGGEKLFF.

The gene calls are TRBV6-1 and TRBJ1-6, with D possibly matching TRBD1 (6 bases). There are 13 residues in the CDR3. Trimming shortened V by 8 bases and J by 5 bases, and 10 bases separated the two germline ends. The germline CDR1 and CDR2 sequences are MNHNS and SASEGT. CDR3 in DNA: TGTGCCAGCGCAGGGGAACATAATTCACCCCTCCACTTT. This sequence encodes CASAGEHNSPLHF.

The gene calls are TRBV18 and TRBJ2-3; D is uncertain. The germline V gene encodes CDR1 KGHSH and CDR2 LQKENI. The CDR3 length is 16 residues. Trimming removed 0 bases at V and 2 bases at J, with 12 bases between. Here the CDR3 reads CASSPPRTQSTDTQYF. DNA for the CDR3: TGTGCCAGCTCACCACCCAGGACCCAGTCCACAGATACGCAGTATTTT.

The chain carries TRBV28 and TRBJ1-5; possibly TRBD1 for D (5 bases). Trimming cost V 2 bases and J 5 bases, with 13 bases left between them. CDR1 is MDHEN, CDR2 SYDVKM, per germline. The CDR3 is 15 residues long. The DNA of the CDR3 is TGTGCCAGCAGTTTAGAAGGACGGGGGGATCAGCCCCAGCATTTT. Amino acid sequence: CASSLEGRGDQPQHF. The variable domain in full, completed from reference TRBV28 and TRBJ1-5, reads DVKVTQSSRYLVKRTGEKVFLECVQDMDHENMFWYRQDPGLGLRLIYFSYDVKMKEKGDIPEGYSVSREKKERFSLILESASTNQTSMYLCASSLEGRGDQPQHFGDGTRLSIL.

V and J are TRBV2 and TRBJ2-5; the D gene is possibly TRBD1 (6 bases). Trimming took 7 bases from V and 1 from J, leaving 13 bases between them. Germline V gene data show CDR1 as SNHLY and CDR2 as FYNNEI. CDR3 length: 14 amino acids. The CDR3: CASTTQGFQETQYF. CDR3 in DNA: TGTGCCAGCACCACACAGGGCTTCCAAGAGACCCAGTACTTC.

V is TRBV7-2 and J is TRBJ1-5; TRBD1 is a possible D gene (6 bases). The germline gives CDR1 SGHTA, CDR2 FQGNSA. Trimming stripped 1 base from V and 9 bases from J, with 7 bases between. CDR3 size: 12 residues. As DNA, the CDR3 is TGTGCCAGCAGCTTAGAAGGGGGGCCCCAGCATTTT. Translation: CASSLEGGPQHF.

The J gene is TRBJ1-2, the V gene TRBV7-9; D remains unclear. The germline V gene encodes CDR1 SEHNR and CDR2 FQNEAQ (reference sequence). This CDR3 spans 11 amino acids. With 4 bases removed from V and 8 bases from J, the gap between germline ends came to 8 bases. DNA for the CDR3: TGTGCCAGCAGCTCCACCGGCGGCTACACCTTC. Its protein product is CASSSTGGYTF.

This clone was found a few times. V usage is TRBV2 and J usage is TRBJ1-4; D is ambiguous. V lost 5 bases and J 11 bases, leaving 15 bases between the germline ends. The CDR3 has 13 amino acids. In germline, CDR1 is SNHLY, CDR2 FYNNEI. The CDR3 DNA is TGTGCCAGCAGTCCCCCGGGAGGGTGGAAACTGTTTTTT. Its translation is CASSPPGGWKLFF.

The rearrangement joins TRBV28 to TRBJ1-4; D possibly corresponds to TRBD1 (6 bases). The V end was cut by 3 bases, the J end by 2 bases, with 10 bases between. The CDR3 has 15 residues. Looked up from germline, CDR1 is MDHEN and CDR2 is SYDVKM. As DNA, the CDR3 is TGTGCCAGCAGTTTGATCAGGGGTACTAATGAAAAACTGTTTTTT. As protein: CASSLIRGTNEKLFF.

The V gene is TRBV29-1, the J gene TRBJ2-7; D is ambiguous. This CDR3 has 12 residues. Germline V lookup: CDR1 SQVTM, CDR2 ANQGSEA. Trimming pared 2 bases from V and 1 base from J, leaving 6 bases between. This CDR3 is CSVEIQSYEQYF. The CDR3 region has the DNA TGCAGCGTTGAAATCCAGTCCTACGAGCAGTACTTC.

The chain employs TRBV9 and TRBJ1-4; maybe TRBD1 (5 bases). Germline V lookup: CDR1 SGDLS, CDR2 YYNGEE. The germline V and J ends were trimmed by 3 bases and 3 bases, with 21 bases remaining between them. This CDR3 comprises 18 residues. The CDR3 loop is CASSGSKVLGEPNEKLFF. DNA of the CDR3: TGTGCCAGCAGCGGTAGTAAGGTGTTGGGGGAGCCTAATGAAAAACTGTTTTTT.

The chain combines TRBV10-1 with TRBJ2-5; D gene ambiguous. CDR3 length: 13 amino acids. Germline values: CDR1 WNHNN, CDR2 SYGVQD (reference sequence). Trimming stripped 6 bases from V and 3 bases from J, with 11 bases between. CDR3 sequence reads: CASSRSVEETQYF. The CDR3 coding sequence is TGCGCCAGCAGCAGGTCGGTAGAAGAGACCCAGTACTTC.

This sequence joins TRBV2 and TRBJ2-3; tentatively, D is TRBD1 (5 bases). From germline, CDR1 is SNHLY and CDR2 FYNNEI. The CDR3 is 14 residues long. The V gene lost 1 base and the J gene lost 1 base, with 6 bases spanning the gap. The CDR3 nucleotides are TGTGCCAGCAGTGAAGAGACAGGCACAGATACGCAGTATTTT. This encodes CASSEETGTDTQYF.

The gene calls are TRBV6-1 and TRBJ1-2; TRBD1 aligns across 9 bases. The CDR3 spans 15 residues. Germline CDR1 MNHNS, CDR2 SASEGT. With 7 bases clipped from V and 1 base from J, the junction kept 7 bases outside the gene matches. The CDR3 spells CASTPDRGVNYGYTF. Here the CDR3 DNA reads TGTGCCAGCACCCCTGACAGGGGGGTTAACTATGGCTACACCTTC.

The rearrangement joins TRBV11-2 to TRBJ1-4; D is perhaps TRBD1 (6 bases). CDR1 is SGHAT, CDR2 FQNNGV, per germline. This CDR3 contains 14 residues. V lost 4 bases and J 7 bases, leaving 13 bases between the germline ends. CDR3 DNA sequence: TGTGCCAGCAGCTCCAGGGGAATAGGTGAAAAACTGTTTTTT. Translated: CASSSRGIGEKLFF.

This chain connects TRBV5-4 to TRBJ2-5; D assignment may be TRBD1 or TRBD2 (6 bases each). This CDR3 has 15 amino acids. Trimming shortened V by 4 bases and J by 1 base, and 14 bases separated the two germline ends. CDR1 is SGHNT, CDR2 YYREEE, per germline (reference sequence). The CDR3 is CASSPPPGAQETQYF. The CDR3 nucleotides are TGTGCCAGCAGCCCGCCACCGGGGGCCCAAGAGACCCAGTACTTC.

Remarks on this clone: The sample has other DNA sequences that encode this CDR3 too. The rearrangement joins TRBV6-5 to TRBJ1-3; a possible D gene is TRBD1 (5 bases). V lost 2 bases, J lost 0 bases, and 8 bases lay in between. The CDR3 contains 15 residues. Germline V gene lookup returns CDR1 MNHEY and CDR2 SVGAGI. The CDR3 DNA follows: TGTGCCAGCAGTTACGGGGGAGCCTCTGGAAACACCATATATTTT. Translated, it gives CASSYGGASGNTIYF.

The chain links TRBV7-9 to TRBJ2-3; TRBD2 matches 15 bases. Germline trimming cut 5 bases from V and 6 bases from J; bases unmatched to any gene: 6. CDR1 and CDR2 from the germline V gene are SEHNR and FQNEAQ (reference sequence). The CDR3 extends over 16 amino acids. CDR3 in amino acids: CASSDPGLAGGDTQYF. As DNA, the CDR3 is TGTGCCAGCAGCGATCCCGGACTAGCGGGAGGGGATACGCAGTATTTT. Supplemented by reference TRBV7-9 and TRBJ2-3, the full variable domain reads DTGVSQNPRHKITKRGQNVTFRCDPISEHNRLYWYRQTLGQGPEFLTYFQNEAQLEKSRLLSDRFSAERPKGSFSTLEIQRTEQGDSAMYLCASSDPGLAGGDTQYFGPGTRLTVL.